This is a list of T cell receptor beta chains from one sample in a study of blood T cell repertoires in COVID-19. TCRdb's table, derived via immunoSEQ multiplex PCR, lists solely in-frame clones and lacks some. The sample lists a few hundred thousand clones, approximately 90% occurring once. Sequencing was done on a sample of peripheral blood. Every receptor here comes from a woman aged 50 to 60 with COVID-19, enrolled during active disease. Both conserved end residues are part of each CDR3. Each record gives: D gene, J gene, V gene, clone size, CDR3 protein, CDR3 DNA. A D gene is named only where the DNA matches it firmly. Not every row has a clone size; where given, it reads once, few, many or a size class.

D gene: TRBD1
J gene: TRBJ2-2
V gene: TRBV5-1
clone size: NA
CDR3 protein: CASSTGQGFGELFF
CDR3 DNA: TGCGCCAGCAGCACGGGACAGGGGTTCGGGGAGCTGTTTTTT

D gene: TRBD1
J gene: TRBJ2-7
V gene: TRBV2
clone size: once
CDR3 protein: CASSVVGQGASEQYF
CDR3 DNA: TGTGCCAGCAGCGTAGTGGGACAGGGGGCGAGTGAGCAGTACTTC

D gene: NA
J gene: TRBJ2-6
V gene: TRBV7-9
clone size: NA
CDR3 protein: CASSPTQGVAGANVLTF
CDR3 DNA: TGTGCCAGCAGCCCCACCCAGGGTGTGGCTGGGGCCAACGTCCTGACTTTC

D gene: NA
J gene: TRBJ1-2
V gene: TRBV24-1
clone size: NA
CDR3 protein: CATSDSTEDYGYTF
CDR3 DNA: TGTGCCACCAGTGATTCGACAGAGGACTATGGCTACACCTTC

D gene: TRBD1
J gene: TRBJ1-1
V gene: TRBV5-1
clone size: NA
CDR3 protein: CASSSGQGANTEAFF
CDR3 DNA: TGCGCCAGCAGCTCGGGACAGGGGGCGAACACTGAAGCTTTCTTT

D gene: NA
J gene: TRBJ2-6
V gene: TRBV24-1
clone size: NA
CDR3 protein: CATSDATGNGANVLTF
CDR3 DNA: TGTGCCACCAGTGATGCAACCGGGAATGGGGCCAACGTCCTGACTTTC

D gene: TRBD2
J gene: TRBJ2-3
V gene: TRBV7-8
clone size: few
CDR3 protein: CASSLLAGGRGGTDTQYF
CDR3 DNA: TGTGCCAGCAGCTTACTAGCGGGAGGGCGAGGGGGCACAGATACGCAGTATTTT

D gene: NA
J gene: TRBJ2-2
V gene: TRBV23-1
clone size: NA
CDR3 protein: CASSHRSARTGELFF
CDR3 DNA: TGCGCCAGCAGTCACCGGAGCGCGCGCACCGGGGAGCTGTTTTTT

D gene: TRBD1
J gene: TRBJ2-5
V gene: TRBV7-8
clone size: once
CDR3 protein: CASSLSSGTGTLRETQYF
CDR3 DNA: TGTGCCAGCAGCCTCTCCTCGGGGACAGGGACGTTGAGAGAGACCCAGTACTTC

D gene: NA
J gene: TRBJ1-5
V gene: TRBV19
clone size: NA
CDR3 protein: CASSMKGLGSNQPQHF
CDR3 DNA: TGTGCCAGTAGTATGAAGGGGTTGGGTAGCAATCAGCCCCAGCATTTT

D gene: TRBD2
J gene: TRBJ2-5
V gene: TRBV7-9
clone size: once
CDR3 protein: CASSLMREVQETQYF
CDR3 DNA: TGTGCCAGCAGCTTAATGCGGGAGGTCCAAGAGACCCAGTACTTC

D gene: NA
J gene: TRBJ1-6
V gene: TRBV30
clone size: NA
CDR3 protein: CAWSVRQGLGSPLHF
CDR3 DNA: TGTGCCTGGAGTGTTCGCCAGGGGCTTGGGTCACCCCTCCACTTT

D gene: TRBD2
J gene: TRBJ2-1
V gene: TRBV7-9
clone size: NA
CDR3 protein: CASSLDSSGRAYNEQFF
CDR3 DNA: TGTGCCAGCAGCTTAGATTCTAGCGGGAGGGCCTACAATGAGCAGTTCTTC

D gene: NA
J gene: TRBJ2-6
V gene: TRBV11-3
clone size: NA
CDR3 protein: CASSFGGIGSGANVLTF
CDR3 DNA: TGTGCCAGCAGCTTCGGAGGGATTGGCTCTGGGGCCAACGTCCTGACTTTC

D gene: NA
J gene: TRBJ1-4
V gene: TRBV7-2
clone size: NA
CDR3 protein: CASSLGTANEKLFF
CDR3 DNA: TGTGCCAGCAGCTTAGGGACAGCAAATGAAAAACTGTTTTTT

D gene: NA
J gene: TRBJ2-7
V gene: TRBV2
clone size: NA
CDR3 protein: CASKRQGLVYEQYF
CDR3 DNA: TGTGCCAGCAAACGGCAGGGCCTTGTCTACGAGCAGTACTTC

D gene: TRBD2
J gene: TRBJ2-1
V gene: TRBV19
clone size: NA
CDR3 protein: CASSYGTSGSLSEQFF
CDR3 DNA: TGTGCCAGTAGTTACGGGACTAGCGGGAGTTTAAGTGAGCAGTTCTTC

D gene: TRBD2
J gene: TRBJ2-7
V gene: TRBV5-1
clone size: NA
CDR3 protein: CASSLGTSGPYEQYF
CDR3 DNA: TGCGCCAGCAGCTTGGGAACTAGCGGACCCTACGAGCAGTACTTC

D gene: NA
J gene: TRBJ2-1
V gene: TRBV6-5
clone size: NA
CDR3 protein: CASRTGSSYNEQFF
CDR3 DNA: TGTGCCAGCCGGACGGGGAGCTCCTACAATGAGCAGTTCTTC

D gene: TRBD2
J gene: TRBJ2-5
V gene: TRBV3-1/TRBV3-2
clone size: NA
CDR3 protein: CASSPWTSGQETQYF
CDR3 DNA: TGTGCCAGCAGCCCCTGGACTAGCGGCCAAGAGACCCAGTACTTC

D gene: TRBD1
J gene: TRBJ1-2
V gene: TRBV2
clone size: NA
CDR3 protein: CASSEQGEVYGYTF
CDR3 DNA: TGTGCCAGCAGCGAACAGGGGGAGGTCTATGGCTACACCTTC

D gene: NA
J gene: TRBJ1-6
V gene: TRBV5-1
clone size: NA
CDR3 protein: CASSLHPQGVDSPLHF
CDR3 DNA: TGCGCCAGCAGCCTGCACCCACAGGGAGTTGATTCACCCCTCCACTTT

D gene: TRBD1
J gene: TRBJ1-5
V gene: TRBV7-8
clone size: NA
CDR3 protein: CASSRGQGRNNQPQHF
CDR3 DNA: TGTGCCAGCAGCCGAGGACAGGGGCGCAACAATCAGCCCCAGCATTTT

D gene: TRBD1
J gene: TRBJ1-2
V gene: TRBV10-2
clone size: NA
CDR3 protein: CASSSILTGRFNYGYTF
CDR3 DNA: TGCGCCAGCAGCTCCATCCTGACAGGGCGGTTTAACTATGGCTACACCTTC

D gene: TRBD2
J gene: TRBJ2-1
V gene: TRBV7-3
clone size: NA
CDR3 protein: CASSGGGRATSYNEQFF
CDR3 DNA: TGTGCCAGCAGCGGTGGCGGGAGGGCCACCTCCTACAATGAGCAGTTCTTC

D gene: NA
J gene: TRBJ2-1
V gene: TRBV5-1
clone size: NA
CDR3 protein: CASSLANSYNEQFF
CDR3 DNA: TGCGCCAGCAGCTTGGCCAACTCCTACAATGAGCAGTTCTTC

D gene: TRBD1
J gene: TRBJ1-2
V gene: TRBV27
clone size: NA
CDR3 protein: CASSLIGTGGFYGYTF
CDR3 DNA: TGTGCCAGCAGTTTAATAGGGACAGGGGGATTCTATGGCTACACCTTC

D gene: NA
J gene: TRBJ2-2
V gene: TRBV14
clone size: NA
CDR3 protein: CASSHSPSGQNTGELFF
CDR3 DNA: TGTGCCAGCAGCCATTCCCCCTCGGGACAGAACACCGGGGAGCTGTTTTTT

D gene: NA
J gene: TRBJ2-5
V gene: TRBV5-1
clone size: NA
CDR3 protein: CASSLVPGLRAKTQYF
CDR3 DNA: TGCGCCAGCAGCTTGGTCCCCGGACTCCGGGCCAAGACCCAGTACTTC

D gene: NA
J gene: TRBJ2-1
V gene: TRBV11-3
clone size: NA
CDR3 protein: CASSLEGGRTYNEQFF
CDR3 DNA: TGTGCCAGCAGCTTAGAAGGGGGAAGGACCTACAATGAGCAGTTCTTC

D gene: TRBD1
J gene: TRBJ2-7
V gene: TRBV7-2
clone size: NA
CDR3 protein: CASSLISWGTVVYEQYF
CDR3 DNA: TGTGCCAGCAGCTTAATTTCGTGGGGGACAGTCGTCTACGAGCAGTACTTC

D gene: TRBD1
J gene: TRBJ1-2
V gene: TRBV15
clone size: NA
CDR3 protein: CATSSRDRGFYGYTF
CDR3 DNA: TGTGCCACCAGCAGCCGGGACAGGGGGTTCTATGGCTACACCTTC

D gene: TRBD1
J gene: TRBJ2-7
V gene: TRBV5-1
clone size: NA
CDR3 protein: CASSYGTGGYEQYF
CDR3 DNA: TGCGCCAGCAGTTACGGGACAGGGGGTTACGAGCAGTACTTC

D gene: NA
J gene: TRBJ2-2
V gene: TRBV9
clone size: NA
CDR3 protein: CASSVVPGYHNGELFF
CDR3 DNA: TGTGCCAGCAGCGTAGTACCCGGGTACCATAACGGGGAGCTGTTTTTT

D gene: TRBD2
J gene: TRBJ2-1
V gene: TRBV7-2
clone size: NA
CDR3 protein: CASSFSPGLEYNEQFF
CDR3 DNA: TGTGCCAGCAGCTTCTCACCGGGACTAGAGTACAATGAGCAGTTCTTC

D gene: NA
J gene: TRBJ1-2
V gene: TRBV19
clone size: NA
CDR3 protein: CASSYQGNYGYTF
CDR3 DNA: TGTGCCAGTAGTTACCAGGGTAACTATGGCTACACCTTC

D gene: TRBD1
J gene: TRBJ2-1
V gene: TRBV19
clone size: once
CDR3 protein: CASSRQGSYNEQFF
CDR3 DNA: TGTGCCAGTAGTCGACAGGGCTCCTACAATGAGCAGTTCTTC

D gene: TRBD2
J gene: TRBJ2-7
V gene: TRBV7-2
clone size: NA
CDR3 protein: CASKQQVAGGGYEQYF
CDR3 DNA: TGTGCCAGCAAGCAGCAGGTCGCGGGAGGGGGGTACGAGCAGTACTTC

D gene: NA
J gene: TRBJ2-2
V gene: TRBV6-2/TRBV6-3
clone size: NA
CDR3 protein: CASSRLGRGDGGELFF
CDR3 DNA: TGTGCCAGCAGCCGACTTGGCAGGGGTGATGGCGGGGAGCTGTTTTTT

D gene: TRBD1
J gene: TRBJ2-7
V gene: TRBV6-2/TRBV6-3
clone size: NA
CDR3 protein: CASSYSPGQSYEQYF
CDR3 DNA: TGTGCCAGCAGTTACTCGCCGGGACAGTCCTACGAGCAGTACTTC

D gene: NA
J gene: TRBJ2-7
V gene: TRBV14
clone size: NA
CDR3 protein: CASSHRGRGPYEQYF
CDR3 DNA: TGTGCCAGCAGCCACAGGGGCCGCGGACCCTACGAGCAGTACTTC

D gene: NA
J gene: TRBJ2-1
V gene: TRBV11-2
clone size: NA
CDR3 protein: CASSTIRSYNEQFF
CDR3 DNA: TGTGCCAGCAGCACCATACGGTCCTACAATGAGCAGTTCTTC

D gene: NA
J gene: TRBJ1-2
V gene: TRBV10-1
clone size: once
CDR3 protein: CASRQGYTF
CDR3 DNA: TGCGCCAGCAGACAGGGCTACACCTTC

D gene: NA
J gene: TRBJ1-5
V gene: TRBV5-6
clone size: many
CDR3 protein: CASSRGGEGNQPQHF
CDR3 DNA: TGTGCCAGCAGCCGAGGGGGAGAGGGCAATCAGCCCCAGCATTTT

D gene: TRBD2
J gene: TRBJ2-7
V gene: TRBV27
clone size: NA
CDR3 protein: CASSWSSGSIYEQYF
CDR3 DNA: TGTGCCAGCAGTTGGTCTAGCGGGAGCATCTACGAGCAGTACTTC

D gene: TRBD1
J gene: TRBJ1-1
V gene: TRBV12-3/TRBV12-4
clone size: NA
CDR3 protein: CASRMTGGSEAFF
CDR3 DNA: TGTGCCAGCAGGATGACAGGGGGCTCTGAAGCTTTCTTT

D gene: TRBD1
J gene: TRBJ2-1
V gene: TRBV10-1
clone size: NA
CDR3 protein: CASPPSIPDRVLLSFF
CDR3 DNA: TGCGCCAGCCCTCCTTCCATCCCGGACAGGGTCCTCTTATCGTTCTTC

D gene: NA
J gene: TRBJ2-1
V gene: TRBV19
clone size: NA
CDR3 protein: CASNPEGVSYNEQFF
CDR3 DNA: TGTGCCAGTAACCCCGAAGGGGTATCCTACAATGAGCAGTTCTTC

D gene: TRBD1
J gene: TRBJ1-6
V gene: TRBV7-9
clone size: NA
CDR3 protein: CASSRTGETTPLHF
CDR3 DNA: TGTGCCAGCAGCCGGACAGGGGAGACTACACCCCTCCACTTT

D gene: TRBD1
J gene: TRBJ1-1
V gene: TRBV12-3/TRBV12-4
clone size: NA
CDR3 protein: CASSRTGYTEAFF
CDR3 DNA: TGTGCCAGCAGTCGGACAGGCTACACTGAAGCTTTCTTT

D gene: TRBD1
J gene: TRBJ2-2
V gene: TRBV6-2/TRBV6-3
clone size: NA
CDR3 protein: CASSSPGQGNTGELFF
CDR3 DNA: TGTGCCAGCAGTTCACCGGGACAGGGGAACACCGGGGAGCTGTTTTTT

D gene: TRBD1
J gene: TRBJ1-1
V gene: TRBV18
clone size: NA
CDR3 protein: CASSPLSGQGMNTEAFF
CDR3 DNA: TGTGCCAGCTCACCCTTATCGGGACAGGGCATGAACACTGAAGCTTTCTTT

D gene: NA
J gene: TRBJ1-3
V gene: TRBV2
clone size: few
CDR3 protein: CASSESGSYGNTIYF
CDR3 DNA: TGTGCCAGCAGTGAATCGGGAAGCTACGGAAACACCATATATTTT

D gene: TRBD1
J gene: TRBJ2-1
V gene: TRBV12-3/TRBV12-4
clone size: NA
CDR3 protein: CASRLGQGNEQFF
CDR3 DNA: TGTGCCAGCAGGCTGGGACAGGGGAATGAGCAGTTCTTC

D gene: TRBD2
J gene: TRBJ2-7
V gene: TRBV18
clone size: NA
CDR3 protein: CASSHLGLAVNSYEQYF
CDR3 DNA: TGTGCCAGCTCACACCTCGGACTAGCGGTAAACTCCTACGAGCAGTACTTC

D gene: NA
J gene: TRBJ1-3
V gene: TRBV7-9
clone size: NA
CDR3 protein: CASSLPGGSGNTIYF
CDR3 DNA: TGTGCCAGCAGCCTCCCCGGGGGCTCTGGAAACACCATATATTTT

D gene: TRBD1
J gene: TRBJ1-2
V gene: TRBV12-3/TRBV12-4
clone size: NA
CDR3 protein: CASSLYRGSGTF
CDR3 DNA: TGTGCCAGCAGTCTATACAGGGGATCGGGGACCTTC

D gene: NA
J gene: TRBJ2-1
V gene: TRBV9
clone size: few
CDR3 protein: CASSGQGGYNEQFF
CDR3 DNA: TGTGCCAGCAGCGGGCAGGGGGGCTACAATGAGCAGTTCTTC